This T cell receptor beta chain is drawn from a study of shared clonotypes between healthy human individuals (dated by TCRdb to the early 2020s). About the study as a whole: A couple of women and three men aged 18 to 49 years were included in the cohort. For each donor, three plates each were used for CD4 naive and CD4 memory, two plates were used for CD8 naive, and one plate was used for CD8 memory. To estimate repertoire size and how much clonotype sharing occurs between individuals, the study deeply sequenced the blood TCR repertoires of a handful of healthy adults. Libraries were prepared and TCR repertoires were sequenced by different laboratories using diverse techniques, in order to increase sequencing depth and limit assay-specific biases. Per donor, leukapheresis produced somewhere between about 0.94 and 8.9 billion PBMCs. The full study reports these points: Sharing across a few donors was observed for around 5% of naive CD4, over 3% of naive CD8, over 2% of memory CD4, and roughly 0.4% of memory CD8 clonotypes. The small number of donors limited the genetic and exposure-history diversity represented. Compared with non-shared clonotypes, clonotypes shared by all four sorted-subset donors had higher generation probabilities. Rarefaction of sorted-subset datasets indicated incomplete sequencing despite the large sequencing depth. Pairwise subsampling led to the expectation that sequencing depth would affect the degree of clonotype sharing among donors. Estimated clonotype richness was generally larger for naive than for memory subsets. Only blood was sampled, and tissue TCR repertoires likely differ from those in blood.

Concerning this clone itself: The antigen it binds to is not known. Base qualities are missing; no much larger clone stands one base away.

From a lookup of the germline V gene (reference sequence), CDR1 and CDR2 are MNHEY and SMNVEV. Trimming removed 8 bases from V and 8 bases from J, leaving 21 bases between the germline ends. The CDR3 starts with the cysteine, ends with the phenylalanine, and has 14 residues. The CDR3 DNA has 42 bases and is translated from base 1. TCR CDR3 regions were amplified from genomic DNA by multiplex PCR using the deep immunoSEQ assay. Extracted genomic DNA from each cell subset was spread evenly across all wells of several immunoSEQ 96-well plates, with each plate serving as a replicate. For sorted subsets, each replicate PCR was loaded with around 220 ng genomic DNA, equivalent to 30,000 to 35,000 T cell genomes. Purified libraries were quantified with a Qubit 3.0 fluorometer, sized on a Bioanalyzer 2100, and re-quantified with the KAPA Library Quantification kit. A separate single-read 150-cycle Illumina NextSeq 550 flow cell was used to sequence each immunoSEQ 96-well plate. Processing in the source paper ran as follows. Because the immunoSEQ output included only junctional sequences and no quality scores, the filtering could not be the same as the filtering used for full-length reads. Sequences were annotated with PyIR, a Python wrapper for IgBLAST v1.9, using IMGT germline references to assign V/J genes and CDR3. Reads were removed for weak V/J assignments (E-value above 1e-6), missing CDR3, stop codons, out-of-frame junctions, or ambiguous translated residues. V3J clonotypes were defined as sequences sharing the same inferred V gene, J gene, and CDR3 amino acid sequence. To compute the percentage overlap between repertoires, the number of shared unique clonotypes was divided by the size of the smaller repertoire. Repertoire richness was assessed with RTK rarefaction, the Chao1 estimator, and Recon v2.1 estimates of unobserved clonotypes. Generation probabilities were computed with OLGA for all TCRbeta clonotypes obtained by the gDNA method from several donors. Held by TCRdb, this immuneACCESS table contains in-frame sequences only and omits some clones. Under half of the omission traces to an unresolved V gene where checked; the cause of the rest is unknown. That table is the source of V, J and clone size, and D and trimming were worked out from the DNA. In all, the sample holds a few million clones, and over 90% of those were seen once. Together, the top ten hold roughly 0.36% of the sample.

The donors were healthy, HIV-negative adults who had no recently reported acute infections or vaccinations. Every donor was a Caucasian adult residing in Nashville, Tennessee, USA. CD4+ T cells were enriched through magnetic negative selection, after which naive cells were positively selected on CD45RA and the remaining negative fraction served as the memory subset. Blood was obtained by leukapheresis, after which PBMCs were separated by Ficoll-Histopaque density gradient centrifugation and cryopreserved in liquid nitrogen vapor phase. Purity and quantity of every magnetically sorted T cell population were checked by analytical flow cytometry. Genomic DNA was isolated from every sorted fraction and measured by UV absorbance on a Nanodrop 2000c.

The sample taken for sequencing was naive CD4+ T cells from PBMCs. The label giving this sample's cell subset or site can be read as: CD45RA+ positively selected. The chain was built from TRBV27 and TRBJ1-1; TRBD1 is a possible D gene, resting on 5 matching bases. The receptor's source is a man between 18 and 29 years old in good health. Some clones in this sample may be carry-over from other donors' samples. The CDR3 region has the sequence CASSLGSPGTEAFF. The base sequence is TGTGCCAGCTCCCTCGGGTCGCCCGGGACCGAAGCTTTCTTT.